This T cell receptor beta chain stems from a study of cytomegalovirus exposure and HLA in healthy donors. The CDR3 sequence is 13 residues long. Looked up from germline, CDR1 is SGHDT and CDR2 is YYEEEE. V lost 4 bases to trimming and J lost 3 bases; unmatched junction nucleotides: 3. Clones were sequenced by immunoSEQ multiplex PCR, and TCRdb holds only the in-frame ones, with some missing. The data show approximately 120,000 clones, roughly nine tenths seen once. The origin of this receptor is a woman younger than 30 in good health and CMV-seronegative. V gene TRBV5-6 combines with J gene TRBJ2-7; TRBD2 aligns across 8 bases. The sequencing sample was made of PBMCs. The CDR3 DNA reads as TGTGCCAGCAGCCCCGGGGGGGACTACGAGCAGTACGTC. The encoded protein is CASSPGGDYEQYV.